Sequencing of this T cell receptor beta chain was carried out in a study of OX40 agonist ivuxolimab in advanced cancers. Overall study context: All patients had ivuxolimab intravenously every 2 weeks at 0.01 to 10 mg/kg.

This clone appeared a single time. Its specificity is not known. Exclusion of a patient followed from autoimmune disease history or systemic immunosuppression. The study, taken as a whole, reports: Both CD4+ and CD8+ T cell populations in blood had undergone clonal expansion by week 6 at 0.1 to 3.0 mg/kg.

TCRdb keeps only in-frame clones here, not all; method: immunoSEQ multiplex PCR. The sample includes some 54,000 clones, approximately 80% of them seen just once. The CDR3 extends over 15 amino acids. The V gene's germline CDR1 is SGHRS and CDR2 YFSETQ. With 2 bases removed from V and 2 bases from J, the gap between germline ends came to 10 bases. The chain uses TRBV5-1 and TRBJ2-2, with D perhaps TRBD1 or TRBD2 (5 bases each). This TCR was sampled from an adult with an advanced solid tumor such as melanoma, head and neck, liver or kidney cancer. Sequenced here: CD4+ or CD8+ T cells sorted from blood, sampled in a trial of the OX40 agonist ivuxolimab. For the CDR3, the DNA is TGCGCCAGCAGCTTTAATCGGGACAACACCGGGGAGCTGTTTTTT. Its translation is CASSFNRDNTGELFF.